The 2 T cell receptor beta chains given below trace back to one sample, sequenced in a study of CD8+ T cells in alopecia areata. Following extraction, RNA underwent reverse transcription to cDNA, which served as the sequencing template. The protocol was immunoSEQ multiplex PCR, while the TCRdb copy is restricted to in-frame clones and leaves out a portion. This table holds about 110,000 clones, under 60% found once. Sample: NKG2D-low CD8+ T cells sorted from blood. The receptors shown here come from a human donor with alopecia areata.

The chain recombines TRBV11-3 with TRBJ2-5; D is perhaps TRBD1 (6 bases). This CDR3 is built from 16 residues. V was clipped by 5 bases and J by 5 bases, with 21 bases between them. CDR1 and CDR2 (germline): SGHNT, YENEEA. For the CDR3, the DNA is TGTGCCAGCAGCACCTTACAAGCGGACAGCCGGGAGACCCAGTACTTC. It translates to CASSTLQADSRETQYF.

The chain's CDR3 is CASNEYETQYF. The CDR3 DNA reads as TGTGCCAGCAACGAGTACGAGACCCAGTACTTC. The rearrangement links TRBV2 to TRBJ2-5; no clear D. The V gene lost 7 bases and the J gene lost 5 bases, with 8 bases spanning the gap. Germline CDR1 SNHLY, CDR2 FYNNEI. CDR3 length: 11 residues.